This TCR beta chain derives from a study of T cells in Graves' hyperthyroidism and ophthalmopathy. Whole-study results and caveats: Blood samples included most of the expanded thyroid clonotypes exceeding 0.001.

This clonotype occurred a few times. The target antigen is unknown. Authors of the study amplified TCR beta CDR3 regions from RNA transcripts. TCR CDR3 regions were first amplified by RT-PCR with HTBI primers. TCRdb re-called the multiplex PCR reads with MiXCR, one entry per CDR3 protein. The sample has a few hundred thousand distinct CDR3 sequences, 15% to 18% seen once; the top ten hold under 8%. Trimming took 7 bases from V and 3 from J; bases not matched to a gene: 12. This CDR3 contains 15 residues. Germline values: CDR1 SNHLY, CDR2 FYNNEI. This sequence was found in a woman in her 30s with Graves' hyperthyroidism. The rearrangement joins TRBV2 to TRBJ2-7; 7 nucleotides line up with TRBD1. The source material was blood. CDR3 in DNA: TGTGCCAGCAAAGGGGAAGGGGGCGCCTTCTACGAGCAGTACTTC. Translating gives CASKGEGGAFYEQYF.